These 27 T cell receptor beta chains were all obtained from the same sample, sequenced in a study of identical twins. TCRdb used MiXCR to reprocess the 5' RACE reads, holding one entry per CDR3 protein. Among around 280,000 distinct CDR3 sequences, more than 6.5% were seen once, and the ten largest hold around 2.1%. The same data also went into a second study, on yellow fever vaccine responses in identical twins.

The specimen was memory (CD45RO+) T cells sorted from blood. These TCRs come from a woman between 18 and 30 years old in good health.

This chain connects TRBV29-1 to TRBJ2-1; the match to TRBD1 covers 7 bases. Germline V gives CDR1 SQVTM, CDR2 ANQGSEA. The V and J ends lost 6 bases and 8 bases, in that order; junction bases with no gene match: 7. The CDR3 sequence is 12 residues long. The CDR3 sequence is CSVDRQGDEQFF. The CDR3 DNA reads as TGCAGCGTGGACCGACAGGGCGATGAGCAGTTCTTC.

This clonotype has a handful of counts. This sequence joins TRBV19 and TRBJ2-5; D might be TRBD1 (6 bases). V gave up 1 base and J gave up 3 bases, with 9 bases separating them. In germline, CDR1 is LNHDA, CDR2 SQIVND (reference sequence). The CDR3 sequence is 14 residues long. The CDR3 protein is CASSIAGGKETQYF. The CDR3 region has the DNA TGTGCCAGTAGTATAGCTGGGGGCAAAGAGACCCAGTACTTC.

The sample holds a few counts of this clonotype. The chain couples TRBV7-9 to TRBJ2-1; maybe TRBD2 (6 bases). The CDR3 runs 16 residues. Germline CDR1 and CDR2: SEHNR and FQNEAQ (reference sequence). V shed 5 bases and J shed 6 bases, with 20 bases lying between them. In nucleotides, the CDR3 is TGTGCCAGCAGCCCCTTCGGAGGGGCAGGGATCAATGAGCAGTTCTTC. This sequence encodes CASSPFGGAGINEQFF.

This clonotype was detected only a few times. This chain joins TRBV5-1 and TRBJ2-7; D gene ambiguous. Germline values: CDR1 SGHRS, CDR2 YFSETQ. Trimming shortened V by 3 bases and J by 0 bases, and 7 bases separated the two germline ends. CDR3 length: 13 amino acids. The CDR3 DNA is TGCGCCAGCAGCTCCGGAATCTCCTACGAGCAGTACTTC. Protein: CASSSGISYEQYF.

Ten or more counts support this clonotype. The gene calls are TRBV29-1 and TRBJ2-1; D uncertain. The V end lost 3 bases, the J end lost 5 bases, and 8 bases lay between the germline ends. This CDR3 spans 12 amino acids. Germline CDR1 and CDR2: SQVTM and ANQGSEA. In DNA form, the CDR3 reads TGCAGCGTTGACCGCAGAAACAATGAGCAGTTCTTC. Its translation: CSVDRRNNEQFF.

This chain joins TRBV12-3 or TRBV12-4 and TRBJ2-1; either TRBD1 or TRBD2 may supply D (5 bases each). The length of the CDR3 is 16 residues. Trimming removed 5 bases at V and 3 bases at J, with 17 bases between. CDR3 coding DNA: TGTGCCAGCAGTCGTCACGGGACGGCGGTCTACAATGAGCAGTTCTTC. As protein: CASSRHGTAVYNEQFF.

Ten or more counts support this clonotype. The CDR3 DNA reads TGTGCCAGCAGCTTGGCCGTTGGGATTGGGGATACGCAGTATTTT. As protein: CASSLAVGIGDTQYF. V gene TRBV5-5 combines with J gene TRBJ2-3; D is uncertain. The length of the CDR3 is 15 residues. Germline CDR1 SGHKS, CDR2 YYEKEE (reference sequence). V gave up 0 bases and J gave up 6 bases, with 14 bases separating them.

This clonotype was counted between two and nine times. This rearrangement joins TRBV12-5 to TRBJ1-1; the D is unclear. With 1 base removed from V and 1 base from J, the gap between germline ends came to 7 bases. This CDR3 region has 14 residues. The germline gives CDR1 LGHNT, CDR2 FRNRAP. The CDR3 DNA is TGTGCTAGTGGTTTGGGGGTCGGGAACACTGAAGCTTTCTTT. This codes for CASGLGVGNTEAFF.

The table lists this clonotype with a few counts. V is TRBV6-5 and J is TRBJ1-2; D might be TRBD1 (6 bases). This CDR3 region has 13 residues. From germline, CDR1 is MNHEY and CDR2 SVGAGI. The V end was cut by 6 bases, the J end by 4 bases, with 12 bases between. The CDR3 DNA sequence: TGTGCCAGCAGGTACCGGGGGGCCTATGGCTACACCTTC. Amino acids: CASRYRGAYGYTF.

This rearrangement joins TRBV11-2 to TRBJ2-7; 9 nucleotides match TRBD1. This CDR3 is built from 14 residues. Trimming took 5 bases from V and 3 from J; bases not matched to a gene: 5. Germline V gene lookup returns CDR1 SGHAT and CDR2 FQNNGV. For the CDR3, the DNA is TGTGCCAGCAGCCGGACAGGGGTTCTCTACGAGCAGTACTTC. Protein sequence: CASSRTGVLYEQYF.

The chain has TRBV2 and TRBJ2-1; TRBD1 agrees at 11 bases. Per the germline V gene, CDR1 is SNHLY and CDR2 is FYNNEI. This CDR3 has 15 amino acids. V lost 8 bases, J lost 5 bases, and 8 bases stayed unmatched. CDR3 coding DNA: TGTGCCAGCGGATTTGGACAGGGGGCCAACAATGAGCAGTTCTTC. It translates to CASGFGQGANNEQFF.

The table lists this clonotype with many counts. The chain uses TRBV12-3 or TRBV12-4 and TRBJ1-3, with D uncertain. The CDR3 sequence is 16 residues long. V lost 3 bases and J lost 0, with 12 bases in between. CDR3 sequence (DNA): TGTGCCAGCAGTTTGGGAGTCAGGAGCTCTGGAAACACCATATATTTT. It translates to CASSLGVRSSGNTIYF.

The chain uses TRBV19 and TRBJ2-7, with 10 bases that match TRBD1. After removal of 2 bases from V and 5 bases from J, the junction contained 9 bases not matched to a gene. This CDR3 has 16 amino acids. The germline V gene has CDR1 LNHDA and CDR2 SQIVND (reference sequence). This CDR3 is CASSILKGQGNNEQYF. CDR3 coding DNA: TGTGCCAGTAGTATACTTAAGGGACAGGGGAACAACGAGCAGTACTTC.

Concerning this clonotype itself: Since a much larger clone is just one base distant, this may be a read error. This chain connects TRBV7-2 to TRBJ2-3; possibly TRBD1 for D (5 bases). Germline CDR1 and CDR2: SGHTA and FQGNSA. CDR3 length: 15 amino acids. CDR3 sequence reads: CARSLRGFGTDTQYF. The CDR3, as DNA: TGTGCCCGCAGCTTAAGGGGTTTCGGCACAGATACGCAGTATTTT. The complete variable domain, with remaining parts taken from reference TRBV7-2 and TRBJ2-3, reads GAGVSQSPSNKVTEKGKDVELRCDPISGHTALYWYRQSLGQGLEFLIYFQGNSAPDKSGLPSDRFSAERTGGSVSTLTIQRTQQEDSAVYLCARSLRGFGTDTQYFGPGTRLTVL.

This chain joins TRBV4-2 and TRBJ2-5; TRBD1 aligns across 8 bases. Trimming took 0 bases from V and 2 from J; bases not matched to a gene: 5. Germline values: CDR1 LGHNA, CDR2 YNFKEQ. The CDR3 runs to 16 residues. The CDR3 reads CASSQDPNRGQETQYF. The DNA of the CDR3 is TGTGCCAGCAGCCAAGATCCCAACAGGGGGCAAGAGACCCAGTACTTC.

The rearrangement uses TRBV2 and TRBJ2-3, with D hard to call. Trimming shortened V by 8 bases and J by 1 base, and 16 bases separated the two germline ends. The CDR3 is 15 amino acids. CDR1 SNHLY and CDR2 FYNNEI come from the germline V gene. The CDR3 here is CASDPGFSGTDTQYF. Here the CDR3 DNA reads TGTGCCAGCGATCCAGGATTTTCAGGCACAGATACGCAGTATTTT.

This clonotype showed up just a few times. The chain joins TRBV12-3 or TRBV12-4 to TRBJ2-2, with TRBD2 matching 9 bases. Losses at the gene ends were 6 bases for V and 4 bases for J; bases not matched to a gene: 6. The CDR3 extends over 15 amino acids. Here the CDR3 DNA reads TGTGCCAGCAGGTTGCGGGGGGGCGGCACCGGGGAGCTGTTTTTT. This sequence encodes CASRLRGGGTGELFF.

In its sample, this clonotype was seen a few times. V is TRBV5-1 and J is TRBJ2-3; 9 bases line up with TRBD1. Germline V lookup: CDR1 SGHRS, CDR2 YFSETQ. CDR3 length: 14 residues. J lost 6 bases, V lost 7 bases, and 9 bases had no gene match. The CDR3 DNA sequence: TGCGCCAGCTGTCCCGGGACAGGGACCGATACGCAGTATTTT. The encoded protein is CASCPGTGTDTQYF.

The V call is TRBV23-1, the J call TRBJ2-6; D gene ambiguous. TRBV23-1 is labeled an ORF, and its function is uncertain. V lost 4 bases and J 0 bases, leaving 16 bases between the germline ends. The CDR3 is 18 amino acids. In DNA form, the CDR3 reads TGCGCCAGCAGTCCCCACGGACGTATGGGCTCTGGGGCCAACGTCCTGACTTTC. Protein product: CASSPHGRMGSGANVLTF.

A few counts support this clonotype. V gene TRBV4-1 combines with J gene TRBJ1-5; 8 bases agree with TRBD1. Germline V gene sequence: CDR1 MGHRA, CDR2 YSYEKL. V shed 0 bases and J 1 base; nucleotides not matched to a gene: 2. The length of the CDR3 is 16 residues. The CDR3 reads CASSQDPGGSNQPQHF. For the CDR3, the DNA is TGCGCCAGCAGCCAAGACCCAGGGGGCAGCAATCAGCCCCAGCATTTT.

This clonotype was picked up many times. This chain links TRBV14 with TRBJ2-3, with D unclear. CDR3 size: 14 residues. V lost 2 bases and J lost 3, with 9 bases in between. Germline V gene data show CDR1 as SGHDN and CDR2 as FVKESK. CDR3 bases: TGTGCCAGCAGCCAATTTATCTCGACAGATACGCAGTATTTT. This gives the protein CASSQFISTDTQYF.

This clonotype was counted between two and nine times. J is TRBJ2-1 and V is TRBV3-1, with D unclear. Germline V gene lookup returns CDR1 LGHDT and CDR2 YNNKEL (reference sequence). V was shortened by 1 base and J by 8 bases, with 6 bases between the two germline ends. The CDR3 contains 12 residues. The CDR3 bases are TGTGCCAGCAGCCAAGTTCAGTATGAGCAGTTCTTC. Translation gives CASSQVQYEQFF.

This clonotype was seen many times. This chain links TRBV7-9 with TRBJ2-7; D is unclear. The CDR3 consists of 11 residues. Germline values: CDR1 SEHNR, CDR2 FQNEAQ (reference sequence). V was cut by 6 bases and J by 1 base, with 4 bases left in between. In DNA form, the CDR3 reads TGTGCCAGCAGTTTTTCCTACGAGCAGTACTTC. Its protein product is CASSFSYEQYF. The complete variable domain, with remaining parts taken from reference TRBV7-9 and TRBJ2-7, reads DTGVSQNPRHKITKRGQNVTFRCDPISEHNRLYWYRQTLGQGPEFLTYFQNEAQLEKSRLLSDRFSAERPKGSFSTLEIQRTEQGDSAMYLCASSFSYEQYFGPGTRLTVT.

Only a few counts were recorded for this clonotype. The rearrangement links TRBV7-9 to TRBJ2-3, with 7 bases that match TRBD1. The CDR3 loop spans 16 amino acids. CDR1 SEHNR and CDR2 FQNEAQ come from the germline V gene (reference sequence). The J segment lost 4 bases and the V segment lost 1 base, leaving 8 bases of the junction unmatched. CDR3 sequence reads: CASSLDLGQGADTQYF. The CDR3 DNA reads TGTGCCAGCAGCTTAGACCTTGGGCAGGGGGCAGATACGCAGTATTTT.

The chain recombines TRBV3-1 with TRBJ2-1; TRBD2 matches at 11 bases. The CDR3 has 15 residues. Looked up from germline, CDR1 is LGHDT and CDR2 is YNNKEL (reference sequence). The V gene end was trimmed by 5 bases and the J gene end by 12 bases; junction bases not matched to a gene: 12. The CDR3 here is CASSNPGTSGEGQFF. In DNA form, the CDR3 reads TGTGCCAGCAGCAACCCTGGGACTAGCGGAGAGGGGCAGTTCTTC.

The genes are TRBV28 and TRBJ2-1; 12 positions agree with TRBD2. The CDR3 consists of 14 residues. The trim removed 6 bases at V and 7 bases at J, leaving 4 bases unmatched. The V gene's germline CDR1 is MDHEN and CDR2 SYDVKM. DNA for the CDR3: TGTGCCAGCAGGACTAGCGGGAGTCTGAATGAGCAGTTCTTC. This sequence encodes CASRTSGSLNEQFF.

V gene TRBV15 combines with J gene TRBJ2-5; 13 nucleotides match TRBD2. The CDR3 is made up of 17 amino acids. Trimming took 0 bases from V and 4 from J; bases not matched to a gene: 5. Germline V CDR1 and CDR2: LNHNV, YYDKDF (reference sequence). CDR3 DNA: TGTGCCACCAGCAGAGATTGGACTAGCGGGGGCAGAGAGACCCAGTACTTC. It is translated as CATSRDWTSGGRETQYF.